This T cell receptor (beta chain) derives from a study of T cells in Graves' hyperthyroidism and ophthalmopathy. Template material for amplifying TCR beta CDR3 regions consisted of RNA transcripts. TCR CDR3 regions were first amplified by RT-PCR with HTBI primers. One entry per CDR3 protein, called by TCRdb with MiXCR from the multiplex PCR reads. The data show 350,000 or so distinct CDR3 sequences, with about a sixth seen just once and approximately 35% held by the top ten. Regarding this clonotype: The antigen is unknown.

Findings and caveats of the study: Separation of ophthalmopathy from stable hyperthyroidism was achieved by a 13 V-J model.

V shed 5 bases and J 9 bases; nucleotides not matched to a gene: 15. Germline CDR1 reads SEHNR; CDR2 reads FQNEAQ (reference sequence). The CDR3 spans 16 residues. J is TRBJ2-1 and V is TRBV7-9, with 8 bases fitting TRBD2. Sample: blood. The TCR comes from a woman aged 25 to 39 with Graves' hyperthyroidism that later progressed to Graves' ophthalmopathy. CDR3 sequence: CASSLDPGLVLGEQFF. The CDR3 nucleotides read TGTGCCAGCAGCCTAGATCCGGGACTAGTTCTCGGTGAGCAGTTCTTC. Full variable domain (rest looked up from reference TRBV7-9 and TRBJ2-1): DTGVSQNPRHKITKRGQNVTFRCDPISEHNRLYWYRQTLGQGPEFLTYFQNEAQLEKSRLLSDRFSAERPKGSFSTLEIQRTEQGDSAMYLCASSLDPGLVLGEQFFGPGTRLTVL.